Following are 31 T cell receptor beta chains from one sample sequenced in a study of OX40 agonist ivuxolimab in advanced cancers. Assay: immunoSEQ multiplex PCR; the TCRdb copy retains only in-frame clones and omits some. Here the sample spans approximately 99,000 clones, 95% to 96% being singletons. The material was CD4+ or CD8+ T cells sorted from blood, obtained in a trial of the OX40 agonist ivuxolimab. Every receptor here comes from an adult with an advanced solid tumor such as melanoma, head and neck, liver or kidney cancer.

A single count supports this clone. The chain combines TRBV5-1 with TRBJ1-2; weak D call: TRBD1 (6 bases). The V and J ends lost 0 bases and 4 bases respectively, with 19 bases between them. Germline CDR1 SGHRS, CDR2 YFSETQ. The CDR3 loop spans 17 amino acids. The CDR3 DNA is TGCGCCAGCAGCTTGGTGGCAGGGGCATGGGAAGGCTATGGCTACACCTTC. It yields the protein CASSLVAGAWEGYGYTF. Full variable domain (missing parts from reference TRBV5-1 and TRBJ1-2): KAGVTQTPRYLIKTRGQQVTLSCSPISGHRSVSWYQQTPGQGLQFLFEYFSETQRNKGNFPGRFSGRQFSNSRSEMNVSTLELGDSALYLCASSLVAGAWEGYGYTFGSGTRLTVV.

This sequence joins TRBV27 and TRBJ2-3; TRBD2 agrees at 11 bases. Germline CDR1 reads MNHEY; CDR2 reads SMNVEV (reference sequence). Trimming removed 9 bases from V and 3 bases from J; junction bases left unmatched: 14. This CDR3 has 17 residues. CDR3 sequence (DNA): TGTGCCAGTCAGCCGTTCCCGACTAGCGGGAATACAGATACGCAGTATTTT. This sequence encodes CASQPFPTSGNTDTQYF.

The rearrangement joins TRBV6-6 to TRBJ1-2; unclear D gene. This CDR3 has 15 amino acids. V lost 0 bases and J 0 bases, leaving 8 bases between the germline ends. The germline CDR1 and CDR2 sequences are MNHNY and SVGAGI (reference sequence). The CDR3: CASSYSISANYGYTF. The CDR3 DNA is TGTGCCAGCAGTTACTCGATTTCGGCTAACTATGGCTACACCTTC.

This clone was picked up one time. The J gene is TRBJ2-3, the V gene TRBV27; D is undetermined. Germline-derived CDR1 and CDR2 are MNHEY and SMNVEV (reference sequence). The CDR3 loop spans 12 amino acids. V was pared by 4 bases and J by 1 base, with 3 bases between. The CDR3 sequence is CASSSRTDTQYF. The CDR3 DNA is TGTGCCAGCAGTTCCCGCACAGATACGCAGTATTTT.

The chain is built from TRBV7-3 and TRBJ2-7; D is possibly TRBD1 (7 bases). Germline V gene data show CDR1 as SGHTA and CDR2 as FQGTGA. The CDR3 sequence is 15 residues long. V lost 1 base, J lost 3 bases, and 13 bases lay in between. Written as DNA, the CDR3 is TGTGCCAGCAGCTTAATAGGGCAGGGGGGCTACGAGCAGTACTTC. It yields the protein CASSLIGQGGYEQYF.

This chain joins TRBV6-5 and TRBJ1-1; TRBD1 matches 7 bases. CDR1 MNHEY and CDR2 SVGAGI come from the germline V gene. Trimming took 5 bases from V and 2 from J; bases not matched to a gene: 5. The CDR3 extends over 14 amino acids. This chain's CDR3 is CASSLDRANTEAFF. Here the CDR3 DNA reads TGTGCCAGCAGTCTCGACAGGGCCAACACTGAAGCTTTCTTT.

The chain combines TRBV28 with TRBJ2-5; D is possibly TRBD1 (6 bases). The CDR3 has 16 amino acids. Germline CDR1 reads MDHEN; CDR2 reads SYDVKM. V was trimmed by 3 bases and J by 1 base, leaving 15 bases between them. This CDR3 is CASSFLGAGLQETQYF. In nucleotides, the CDR3 is TGTGCCAGCAGTTTTCTGGGGGCGGGTCTCCAAGAGACCCAGTACTTC. Using reference TRBV28 and TRBJ2-5 for the parts outside the CDR3, the full variable domain is DVKVTQSSRYLVKRTGEKVFLECVQDMDHENMFWYRQDPGLGLRLIYFSYDVKMKEKGDIPEGYSVSREKKERFSLILESASTNQTSMYLCASSFLGAGLQETQYFGPGTRLLVL.

The chain couples TRBV14 to TRBJ2-7, with TRBD1 as a possible D gene (6 bases). Germline V CDR1 and CDR2: SGHDN, FVKESK. Trimming shortened V by 5 bases and J by 3 bases, and 11 bases separated the two germline ends. The CDR3 sequence is 13 residues long. The CDR3 nucleotides read TGTGCCAGCAGCACAGGGTTTAACTACGAGCAGTACTTC. Translation gives CASSTGFNYEQYF.

The chain employs TRBV7-8 and TRBJ2-1; possibly TRBD2 for D (7 bases). The CDR3 has 15 amino acids. V lost 4 bases to trimming and J lost 4 bases, with 14 bases between them. Germline CDR1 and CDR2: SGHVS and FQNEAQ. The CDR3 loop reads CASSYTRGAYNEQFF. For the CDR3, the DNA is TGTGCCAGCAGCTACACACGGGGGGCATACAATGAGCAGTTCTTC.

The chain employs TRBV7-9 and TRBJ2-3; D gene uncertain. This CDR3 is 14 amino acids long. Germline CDR1 is SEHNR and CDR2 is FQNEAQ (reference sequence). The ends were cut back, 8 bases at V and 2 bases at J, with 14 bases in the middle. The CDR3 DNA reads TGTGCCAGCGTGGACGGCCGCTCCACAGATACGCAGTATTTT. Its translation: CASVDGRSTDTQYF.

This rearrangement joins TRBV28 to TRBJ2-7; TRBD1 agrees at 8 bases. Per the germline V gene, CDR1 is MDHEN and CDR2 is SYDVKM. This CDR3 has 12 amino acids. Germline trimming cut 10 bases from V and 6 bases from J; bases unmatched to any gene: 8. The CDR3 region has the DNA TGTGCCACTACAAGGACAGGGCGCGAGCAGTACTTC. Amino acids: CATTRTGREQYF.

The rearrangement joins TRBV30 to TRBJ2-2; no firm D call. Trimming left V 0 bases short and J 6 bases short, with 11 bases between. The length of the CDR3 is 14 residues. Germline CDR1 is GTSNPN and CDR2 is SVGIG (reference sequence). The chain's CDR3 is CAWSVPVLAGELFF. CDR3 nucleotides: TGTGCCTGGAGTGTACCCGTCTTAGCCGGGGAGCTGTTTTTT.

The chain combines TRBV28 with TRBJ1-1, with D perhaps matching TRBD1 (5 bases). The V and J ends lost 10 bases and 6 bases respectively, with 15 bases between them. CDR3 length: 12 amino acids. In germline, CDR1 is MDHEN, CDR2 SYDVKM. CDR3 nucleotides: TGTGCCACCAGGGAGGGTAACGCTGAAGCTTTCTTT. It yields the protein CATREGNAEAFF.

The gene calls are TRBV6-5 and TRBJ2-5, with 7 bases aligning to TRBD2. Germline lookup yields CDR1 MNHEY and CDR2 SVGAGI. The junction had 4 bases not matched to a gene; V was cut back by 2 bases and J by 4 bases. The CDR3 consists of 14 residues. The DNA of the CDR3 is TGTGCCAGCAGTTACGGTGCGGGAGTAGAGACCCAGTACTTC. Its translation: CASSYGAGVETQYF.

V usage is TRBV5-4 and J usage is TRBJ2-3, with TRBD1 identical over 8 bases. V trimming: 4 bases; J trimming: 1 base; junction bases outside the gene matches: 5. The CDR3 extends over 15 amino acids. Germline loops: CDR1 SGHNT, CDR2 YYREEE (reference sequence). The CDR3 loop is CASSPLDRGTDTQYF. In nucleotides, the CDR3 is TGTGCCAGCAGCCCGTTGGACAGGGGCACAGATACGCAGTATTTT.

V gene TRBV11-2 combines with J gene TRBJ1-2, with D uncertain. Germline CDR1 is SGHAT and CDR2 is FQNNGV. With 0 bases removed from V and 4 bases from J, the gap between germline ends came to 12 bases. The CDR3 covers 15 residues. CDR3 DNA: TGTGCCAGCAGCTTAGATTATGAATCAGGCTATGGCTACACCTTC. Encoded protein: CASSLDYESGYGYTF.

The chain recombines TRBV27 with TRBJ2-1; possible D gene TRBD2, 5 bases. CDR3 length: 14 residues. Trimming left V 8 bases short and J 0 bases short, with 11 bases between. The germline V gene encodes CDR1 MNHEY and CDR2 SMNVEV (reference sequence). Here the CDR3 reads CASGYRGSYNEQFF. The CDR3 coding sequence is TGTGCCAGCGGCTATCGGGGCTCCTACAATGAGCAGTTCTTC.

The chain uses TRBV6-6 and TRBJ2-1; TRBD2 matches at 10 bases. Germline V gives CDR1 MNHNY, CDR2 SVGAGI (reference sequence). The CDR3 runs to 16 residues. V dropped 7 bases and J dropped 1; count of bases not matched to a gene: 7. DNA for the CDR3: TGTGCCAGCAAACCTTCTAGCGGGGGTTCCTACAATGAGCAGTTCTTC. Translated, it gives CASKPSSGGSYNEQFF.

As for this clone: A read error is the likely source, as a far larger clone sits one nucleotide away. V and J are TRBV6-6 and TRBJ2-7; maybe TRBD2 (7 bases). In germline, CDR1 is MNHNY, CDR2 SVGAGI (reference sequence). The CDR3 sequence is 15 residues long. The CDR3 reads CARSQWGGANDEQYF. CDR3 sequence (DNA): TGTGCCCGCAGCCAATGGGGGGGGGCTAACGACGAGCAGTACTTC.

V usage is TRBV28 and J usage is TRBJ2-7, with TRBD1 as a possible D gene (5 bases). From germline, CDR1 is MDHEN and CDR2 SYDVKM. Trimming cost V 1 base and J 3 bases, with 16 bases left between them. The CDR3 has 16 amino acids. For the CDR3, the DNA is TGTGCCAGCAGTTTATACCAAAACAGGATAGGCTACGAGCAGTACTTC. Protein product: CASSLYQNRIGYEQYF.

The rearrangement joins TRBV27 to TRBJ2-7; D gene ambiguous. There are 11 residues in the CDR3. Deletions cut 8 bases from V and 3 bases from J, with 8 bases between. Germline assignment: CDR1 MNHEY and CDR2 SMNVEV (reference sequence). In nucleotides, the CDR3 is TGTGCCAGCCGCAACGGCTACGAGCAGTACTTC. It translates to CASRNGYEQYF.

V usage is TRBV11-2 and J usage is TRBJ2-7; a weak D match, TRBD2 (5 bases). Germline V CDR1 and CDR2: SGHAT, FQNNGV. Trimming shortened V by 5 bases and J by 6 bases, and 11 bases separated the two germline ends. The CDR3 runs 12 residues. As DNA, the CDR3 is TGTGCCAGCAGCCCAACTAGTTCCGAGCAGTACTTC. Its protein product is CASSPTSSEQYF.

V and J are TRBV28 and TRBJ1-1; D is uncertain. The V and J ends lost 2 bases and 4 bases respectively, with 17 bases between them. The V gene's germline CDR1 is MDHEN and CDR2 SYDVKM. The CDR3 spans 16 residues. CDR3 nucleotides: TGTGCCAGCAGTTTACCCCTAGACCTAGGGAGCACTGAAGCTTTCTTT. It yields the protein CASSLPLDLGSTEAFF.

The CDR3 region is CASNLAGGWNEQFF. The CDR3, as DNA: TGTGCCAGTAATTTAGCGGGAGGTTGGAATGAGCAGTTCTTC. The rearrangement links TRBV19 to TRBJ2-1, with 10 bases matching TRBD2. The CDR3 loop spans 14 amino acids. From germline, CDR1 is LNHDA and CDR2 SQIVND (reference sequence). The trim removed 7 bases at V and 7 bases at J, leaving 7 bases unmatched.

The chain carries TRBV28 and TRBJ2-6, with D uncertain. With 4 bases removed from V and 5 bases from J, the gap between germline ends came to 21 bases. CDR1 and CDR2 from the germline V gene are MDHEN and SYDVKM. The CDR3 is made up of 18 amino acids. The CDR3 DNA sequence: TGTGCCAGCAGTTGTCCGCTCTTGACACAAAGTCGGGCCAACGTCCTGACTTTC. Its protein is CASSCPLLTQSRANVLTF.

The CDR3 nucleotides read TGTGCCAGCAGTCCGGGACTGGTAGAGACCCAGTACTTC. Protein product: CASSPGLVETQYF. V usage is TRBV28 and J usage is TRBJ2-5, with a weak D call TRBD2 (6 bases). Looked up from germline, CDR1 is MDHEN and CDR2 is SYDVKM. V was cut by 5 bases and J by 4 bases, with 11 bases left in between. The CDR3 spans 13 residues.

The genes are TRBV6-6 and TRBJ2-5, with 8 bases fitting TRBD1. The CDR3 has 14 amino acids. CDR1 MNHNY and CDR2 SVGAGI come from the germline V gene (reference sequence). J lost 1 base, V lost 6 bases, and 4 bases had no gene match. CDR3 region: CASSDDRGQETQYF. DNA for the CDR3: TGTGCCAGCAGCGATGACAGGGGCCAAGAGACCCAGTACTTC.

The CDR3 region has the DNA TGCGCCAGTAGCCCCCTAGCGGGGGGACAAGAGACCCAGTACTTC. This encodes CASSPLAGGQETQYF. The rearrangement joins TRBV5-1 to TRBJ2-5; TRBD2 matches at 11 bases. Germline-derived CDR1 and CDR2 are SGHRS and YFSETQ. V shed 8 bases and J 2 bases; nucleotides not matched to a gene: 8. The CDR3 runs to 15 residues.

J is TRBJ2-5 and V is TRBV30; no clear D. The germline V gene encodes CDR1 GTSNPN and CDR2 SVGIG (reference sequence). This CDR3 is 15 amino acids long. V shed 0 bases and J shed 4 bases, with 15 bases lying between them. The CDR3 region has the DNA TGTGCCTGGAGTGTCCAGGATAGTTGTAGAGAGACCCAGTACTTC. It yields the protein CAWSVQDSCRETQYF.

The gene calls are TRBV9 and TRBJ2-1; D is ambiguous. CDR1 is SGDLS, CDR2 YYNGEE, per germline. The germline V and J ends were trimmed by 3 bases and 6 bases, with 7 bases remaining between them. This CDR3 is built from 12 residues. The CDR3 sequence: CASSAYANEQFF. For the CDR3, the DNA is TGTGCCAGCAGCGCTTACGCCAATGAGCAGTTCTTC.

The J gene is TRBJ2-1, the V gene TRBV7-3; TRBD2 might be the D (6 bases). The germline V gene has CDR1 SGHTA and CDR2 FQGTGA. This CDR3 region has 17 residues. Trimming removed 0 bases at V and 0 bases at J, with 12 bases between. The CDR3 nucleotides are TGTGCCAGCAGCTTAACTGGGGGACTCCCCTCCTACAATGAGCAGTTCTTC. It encodes CASSLTGGLPSYNEQFF.